The entry that follows covers one T cell receptor (beta chain) sequence. The target antigen is unknown. Germline CDR1 reads SGHVS; CDR2 reads FQNEAQ. With 5 bases removed from V and 2 bases from J, the gap between germline ends came to 15 bases. The CDR3 spans 15 residues. The data derive from a study of memory CD4+ T cells and cytomegalovirus serostatus. Findings and limits, study-wide: Each of 65 to 75 CMV-associated TCRbeta sequences occurred in one to five individuals.

The sort gate was single viable CD3+CD4+CD8-CD45RO+ cells for memory CD4+ T cells. As originally analysed: After removing out-of-frame reads, 2 million to 2.5 million distinct TCRbeta sequences remained. The table came from immunoSEQ multiplex PCR; TCRdb's copy has only in-frame clones and leaves some out. That table furnishes V, J and clone size, whereas the DNA furnished D and trimming. The sample has tens of thousands of clones, about four fifths seen once; the top ten hold around 0.5%. Source material: memory CD4+ T cells from blood. The sequence was collected from an adult in good health and CMV-seronegative. Some clones in this sample may be carry-over from other donors' samples. The chain links TRBV7-8 to TRBJ1-2; no reliable D call. The CDR3 nucleotides are TGTGCCAGCAGCCTCTCCTCCTCATTAAACTATGGCTACACCTTC. Protein sequence: CASSLSSSLNYGYTF.